This TCR beta chain was obtained from a study of human T cells and chemical hapten exposure. For the study at large: Largely, small differences in pooled library volume made per-sample TCR yields vary.

General observations from the study: Versus controls, expanded TCRs had significantly more large CDR3 similarity clusters. Sensitization with DPC brought no change to TCRs above 1 in 1000 in frequency.

Comments on this clonotype: Its specificity is unknown.

Time point: patch test 1, 2 weeks after DPC sensitization. Treatment given: therapeutic diphenylcyclopropenone sensitization with weekly scalp DPC. Unfractionated whole blood served as the source for total RNA extraction. TCRdb passed the RACE reads through MiXCR, listing each CDR3 protein once. Of approximately 82,000 distinct CDR3 sequences in the sample, approximately 12% were seen once. This TCR came from a woman aged 55 to 70 with alopecia areata. Some clones in this sample may be carry-over from other donors' samples. Specimen: whole blood, collected in connection with sensitization to the hapten diphenylcyclopropenone (DPC).

CDR3 nucleotide sequence: TGTGCCAGCTCACCGAGACCGACTTCTGAAGCTTTCTTT. Its protein product is CASSPRPTSEAFF. V is TRBV18 and J is TRBJ1-1; D is unclear. CDR3 size: 13 residues. CDR1 and CDR2 (germline): KGHSH, LQKENI. The V and J ends lost 3 bases and 6 bases respectively, with 11 bases between them. Full variable domain (remainder filled in from reference TRBV18 and TRBJ1-1): NAGVMQNPRHLVRRRGQEARLRCSPMKGHSHVYWYRQLPEEGLKFMVYLQKENIIDESGMPKERFSAEFPKEGPSILRIQQVVRGDSAAYFCASSPRPTSEAFFGQGTRLTVV.